The rows below give T cell receptor beta chains drawn from one sample of a study of blood T cell repertoires in COVID-19. Here immunoSEQ multiplex PCR was the method, and the copy in TCRdb shows in-frame clones only, minus some. The repertoire holds about 49,000 clones, 81% seen once, with about 22% in the top ten. Sequencing was carried out using peripheral blood. These receptors were obtained from a woman aged 80 or over with COVID-19, enrolled during active disease. Both conserved end residues are part of each CDR3. D genes are given only for firm matches. Not all rows give a size; the values are once, few, many and, for expanded clones, a class.

v_call	j_call	d_call	clone_size	cdr3_aa	cdr3_nt
TRBV7-9	TRBJ2-7	NA	few	CASSLTLATHEQYF	TGTGCCAGCAGCTTGACGTTAGCAACCCACGAGCAGTACTTC
TRBV5-8	TRBJ2-3	TRBD1	NA	CASSPGTGFTFSTDTQYF	TGTGCCAGCAGCCCCGGGACAGGGTTTACCTTTAGCACAGATACGCAGTATTTT
TRBV7-6	TRBJ1-1	TRBD1	NA	CASRWDRNTEAFF	TGTGCCAGCAGGTGGGACAGGAACACTGAAGCTTTCTTT
TRBV7-9	TRBJ1-2	NA	NA	CASTGAGQIYGYTF	TGTGCCAGCACCGGGGCAGGGCAAATCTATGGCTACACCTTC
TRBV9	TRBJ2-7	NA	NA	CASSVGGQVGYEQYF	TGTGCCAGCAGCGTAGGGGGGCAGGTTGGCTACGAGCAGTACTTC
TRBV2	TRBJ1-4	NA	NA	CASSTGRGGSTNEKLFF	TGTGCCAGCAGCACCGGCCGGGGGGGGAGTACTAATGAAAAACTGTTTTTT
TRBV18	TRBJ1-5	NA	NA	CASSPLADSNQPQHF	TGTGCCAGCTCACCATTGGCTGATAGCAATCAGCCCCAGCATTTT
TRBV30	TRBJ1-4	NA	NA	CAWSLGGLLFF	TGTGCCTGGAGCCTCGGGGGTCTGCTGTTTTTT
TRBV20-1	TRBJ1-5	NA	NA	CSAGTGSQHF	TGCAGTGCTGGTACGGGGTCCCAGCATTTT
TRBV4-1	TRBJ1-5	TRBD1	NA	CASSQAGQGNNQPQHF	TGCGCCAGCAGCCAAGCAGGACAGGGGAATAATCAGCCCCAGCATTTT
TRBV7-9	TRBJ1-2	NA	NA	CASSYGRDGGYTF	TGTGCCAGCAGCTATGGGAGGGACGGGGGCTACACCTTC
TRBV24-1	TRBJ2-7	NA	NA	CATSDFNGEQYF	TGTGCCACCAGTGATTTTAACGGCGAGCAGTACTTC
TRBV7-9	TRBJ2-7	TRBD2	NA	CASSSSTSGDPYEQYF	TGTGCCAGCAGCTCATCGACTAGCGGGGACCCCTACGAGCAGTACTTC
TRBV6-5	TRBJ1-4	TRBD1	NA	CASSSGTADEKLFF	TGTGCCAGCAGTTCGGGGACAGCGGATGAAAAACTGTTTTTT
TRBV5-5	TRBJ1-5	NA	NA	CASSLGGGGQPQHF	TGTGCCAGCAGCTTGGGTGGGGGAGGCCAGCCCCAGCATTTT
TRBV7-8	TRBJ2-7	NA	NA	CASSFGRGYEQYF	TGTGCCAGCAGCTTCGGACGGGGCTACGAGCAGTACTTC
TRBV7-3	TRBJ2-3	NA	NA	CASSSPGSDTQYF	TGTGCCAGCAGCTCGCCCGGGTCAGATACGCAGTATTTT
TRBV7-2	TRBJ2-7	TRBD2	few	CASSLVVGGTSGYEQYF	TGTGCCAGCAGCTTAGTCGTCGGTGGGACTAGCGGATACGAGCAGTACTTC
TRBV19	TRBJ2-1	NA	NA	CATANGKGFSYNEQFF	TGTGCCACGGCAAACGGGAAGGGATTCTCCTACAATGAGCAGTTCTTC
TRBV4-1	TRBJ1-1	NA	NA	CASSQGTLNTEAFF	TGCGCCAGCAGCCAAGGGACTCTGAACACTGAAGCTTTCTTT
TRBV23-1	TRBJ2-4	NA	few	CASSPGIHF	TGCGCCAGCAGTCCCGGGATACATTTC
TRBV29-1	TRBJ2-2	TRBD2	NA	CSVLAGGVSGELFF	TGCAGCGTTTTAGCGGGAGGGGTGTCCGGGGAGCTGTTTTTT
TRBV12-5	TRBJ2-7	TRBD2	NA	CASGSGLAEYEQYF	TGTGCTAGTGGTTCGGGACTAGCAGAATACGAGCAGTACTTC
TRBV29-1	TRBJ1-2	NA	NA	CSVELHSGGYTF	TGCAGCGTTGAACTCCATTCCGGGGGCTACACCTTC
TRBV2	TRBJ1-5	NA	NA	CASSEAPPYQPQHF	TGTGCCAGCAGTGAAGCGCCTCCCTACCAGCCCCAGCATTTT
TRBV7-3	TRBJ2-1	NA	few	CASSSPSHKTGEQFF	TGTGCCAGCAGCTCACCGAGCCATAAAACGGGTGAGCAGTTCTTC
TRBV28	TRBJ2-3	TRBD2	NA	CASRGGDELDTQYF	TGTGCCAGCCGGGGGGGCGACGAGTTAGATACGCAGTATTTT
TRBV28	TRBJ2-7	TRBD2	NA	CASSLSWSGRNYEQYF	TGTGCCAGCAGTCTCTCGTGGAGCGGGAGGAACTACGAGCAGTACTTC
TRBV5-5	TRBJ2-7	TRBD2	NA	CASSLVGLAGSEQYF	TGTGCCAGCAGCTTGGTCGGACTAGCGGGAAGCGAGCAGTACTTC
TRBV27	TRBJ2-7	TRBD1	NA	CASSLKGQGGSRLREQYF	TGTGCCAGCAGTTTGAAAGGACAGGGGGGATCCCGACTACGCGAGCAGTACTTC
TRBV27	TRBJ2-2	NA	NA	CASSWSGHRANTGELFF	TGTGCCAGCAGTTGGTCGGGACACCGCGCGAACACCGGGGAGCTGTTTTTT
TRBV10-1	TRBJ2-5	TRBD1	NA	CASSEERTGAGETQYF	TGCGCCAGCAGTGAGGAAAGGACAGGGGCCGGTGAGACCCAGTACTTC
TRBV5-4	TRBJ2-5	NA	NA	CASSLINYQETQYF	TGTGCCAGCAGCTTGATAAATTACCAAGAGACCCAGTACTTC
TRBV6-5	TRBJ2-5	NA	NA	CASILLRAQYF	TGTGCCAGCATATTGCTCCGGGCCCAGTACTTC
TRBV28	TRBJ2-7	NA	NA	CASSLGGPLYEQYF	TGTGCCAGCAGTTTGGGGGGGCCGCTCTACGAGCAGTACTTC
TRBV30	TRBJ2-4	NA	NA	CAWSVGGQGAKNIQYF	TGTGCCTGGAGTGTCGGGGGGCAGGGGGCCAAAAACATTCAGTACTTC
TRBV19	TRBJ2-7	NA	few	CASRARDFPYEQYF	TGTGCCTCCCGGGCGCGGGATTTCCCCTACGAGCAGTACTTC
TRBV30	TRBJ2-5	TRBD2	NA	CAWSMAGGGQETQYF	TGTGCCTGGAGTATGGCGGGAGGCGGGCAAGAGACCCAGTACTTC
TRBV2	TRBJ1-3	NA	NA	CASSTGVLGGGNTIYF	TGTGCCAGCAGTACCGGGGTCCTCGGGGGTGGAAACACCATATATTTT
TRBV5-1	TRBJ2-3	TRBD2	NA	CASSLASVAGRTDTQYF	TGCGCCAGCAGCTTGGCCTCGGTAGCGGGGCGCACAGATACGCAGTATTTT
TRBV30	TRBJ2-2	TRBD2	NA	CACTSKPGTSGRADTGELFF	TGTGCCTGCACTTCAAAGCCTGGGACTAGCGGGAGGGCGGACACCGGGGAGCTGTTTTTT
TRBV7-3	TRBJ1-3	TRBD1	NA	CASSGRGPGGNTIYF	TGTGCCAGCAGCGGCAGGGGGCCAGGAGGAAACACCATATATTTT
TRBV7-3	TRBJ2-5	NA	NA	CASSPSLLAETQYF	TGTGCCAGCAGCCCAAGTCTACTAGCTGAGACCCAGTACTTC
TRBV27	TRBJ2-7	NA	NA	CASSLTGRGLNEQYF	TGTGCCAGCAGTTTAACCGGCAGGGGATTGAACGAGCAGTACTTC
TRBV18	TRBJ2-7	NA	once	CASSPYSPGPYEQYF	TGTGCCAGCTCACCGTATTCGCCGGGTCCCTACGAGCAGTACTTC
TRBV3-1/TRBV3-2	TRBJ2-7	NA	NA	CASSPRSTVGGQTYEQYF	TGTGCCAGCAGCCCCCGATCGACGGTGGGGGGTCAGACCTACGAGCAGTACTTC
TRBV6-5	TRBJ2-7	TRBD1	NA	CASRKQGSSYEQYF	TGTGCCAGCAGGAAACAGGGGTCATCCTACGAGCAGTACTTC
TRBV7-9	TRBJ1-2	TRBD1	NA	CASSLPGTGGYGYTF	TGTGCCAGCAGCTTACCCGGGACAGGGGGCTATGGCTACACCTTC
TRBV13	TRBJ1-1	NA	NA	CASSREPQATEAFF	TGTGCCAGCAGCCGTGAGCCCCAAGCAACTGAAGCTTTCTTT
TRBV5-1	TRBJ1-1	NA	NA	CASSTYPSGSQNTEAFF	TGCGCCAGCAGCACCTACCCTTCCGGGAGCCAGAACACTGAAGCTTTCTTT
TRBV18	TRBJ2-1	TRBD1	medium-sized	CASSPRIGTGLGEQFF	TGTGCCAGCTCACCGCGTATCGGGACAGGGCTCGGTGAGCAGTTCTTC
TRBV7-9	TRBJ1-1	TRBD1	NA	CASSSNRGLGTEAFF	TGTGCCAGCAGCTCTAACAGGGGGCTCGGCACTGAAGCTTTCTTT
TRBV19	TRBJ1-1	TRBD1	NA	CASSTNRGRLFSAFF	TGTGCCAGTAGTACGAACAGGGGGAGACTGTTTTCGGCTTTCTTT
TRBV19	TRBJ2-5	NA	NA	CASSEQGWETQYF	TGTGCCAGTAGTGAACAGGGATGGGAGACCCAGTACTTC
TRBV6-2/TRBV6-3	TRBJ1-2	TRBD1	few	CASSPTGNYGYTF	TGTGCCAGCAGCCCGACAGGGAACTATGGCTACACCTTC
TRBV28	TRBJ2-1	TRBD1	NA	CASRPGQGSYNEQFF	TGTGCCAGCAGACCAGGACAGGGGTCCTACAATGAGCAGTTCTTC
TRBV6-6	TRBJ2-7	TRBD2	NA	CASSYIAGSSYEQYF	TGTGCCAGCAGTTATATAGCGGGTAGCTCCTACGAGCAGTACTTC